This is a list of T cell receptor beta chains from one sample in a study of beta chain features in type 1 diabetes. The data were produced by immunoSEQ multiplex PCR, yet TCRdb's version contains in-frame clones alone and is incomplete. The sample has 640,000 or so clones; over 13% are singletons. Material for sequencing was naive CD4+ T cells from blood. The source of these receptors is a young man with type 1 diabetes. Both conserved end residues are part of each CDR3. A D gene is named only where the DNA matches it firmly. Only some rows state a clone size, as once, few, many or a class for expanded clones.

V gene	clone size	J gene	D gene	CDR3 protein	CDR3 DNA
TRBV29-1	NA	TRBJ1-4	NA	CSVAAGTREKLFF	TGCAGCGTTGCCGCAGGGACTCGGGAAAAACTGTTTTTT
TRBV7-7	few	TRBJ2-1	TRBD2	CASSSGRRNEQFF	TGTGCTAGTTCTAGCGGGAGGAGAAATGAGCAGTTCTTC
TRBV5-4	NA	TRBJ1-6	NA	CASSLGQAAESPLHF	TGTGCCAGCAGCTTGGGACAGGCAGCGGAATCACCCCTCCACTTT
TRBV30	few	TRBJ1-5	NA	CAWSESGQNNQPQHF	TGTGCCTGGAGCGAGTCCGGACAGAACAATCAGCCCCAGCATTTT
TRBV7-9	NA	TRBJ2-1	TRBD2	CASSPTSGRANEQFF	TGTGCCAGCAGCCCGACTAGCGGGAGGGCCAATGAGCAGTTCTTC
TRBV20-1	few	TRBJ2-7	NA	CSAYSYEQYF	TGCAGTGCCTACTCCTACGAGCAGTACTTC
TRBV6-1	few	TRBJ2-1	NA	CASSEFWGVNEQFF	TGTGCCAGCAGTGAATTTTGGGGTGTAAATGAGCAGTTCTTC
TRBV27	NA	TRBJ1-4	NA	CASSFGGRNEKLFF	TGTGCCAGCAGTTTTGGCGGGCGGAATGAAAAACTGTTTTTT
TRBV5-1	NA	TRBJ2-5	TRBD1	CASSTRDSQETQYF	TGCGCCAGCAGCACCCGGGACAGCCAGGAGACCCAGTACTTC
TRBV2	NA	TRBJ1-2	NA	CASHFGQTRGYTF	TGTGCCAGTCATTTCGGACAGACTCGCGGCTACACCTTC
TRBV30	NA	TRBJ2-5	NA	CAWSVGGQETQYF	TGTGCCTGGAGTGTAGGGGGCCAAGAGACCCAGTACTTC
TRBV9	few	TRBJ2-3	TRBD2	CASSVMSLAVTQDTQYF	TGTGCCAGCAGCGTAATGAGCCTAGCGGTAACACAAGATACGCAGTATTTT
TRBV11-1	few	TRBJ1-1	NA	CASSPGLSTEAFF	TGTGCCAGCAGCCCGGGGCTGAGCACTGAAGCTTTCTTT
TRBV7-3	NA	TRBJ1-1	NA	CASSPQGNTEAFF	TGTGCCAGCAGTCCACAGGGGAACACTGAAGCTTTCTTT
TRBV9	few	TRBJ2-1	TRBD2	CASSVATSGASDEQFF	TGTGCCAGCAGCGTAGCGACTAGCGGGGCGAGCGATGAGCAGTTCTTC
TRBV15	NA	TRBJ2-3	NA	CATTLGRTTDTQYF	TGTGCCACCACTCTAGGGCGGACCACAGATACGCAGTATTTT
TRBV6-5	NA	TRBJ2-3	TRBD2	CASRPGLAEDTQYF	TGTGCCAGCAGGCCGGGACTAGCAGAAGATACGCAGTATTTT
TRBV19	NA	TRBJ2-7	TRBD1	CASSIRTGGSYEQYF	TGTGCCAGTAGTATTCGGACAGGGGGGTCCTACGAGCAGTACTTC
TRBV25-1	few	TRBJ2-7	NA	CASSEMQATYEQYF	TGTGCCAGCAGTGAGATGCAGGCCACCTACGAGCAGTACTTC
TRBV30	NA	TRBJ2-1	NA	CAWSVRVFRNEQFF	TGTGCCTGGAGTGTTCGAGTTTTTCGGAATGAGCAGTTCTTC
TRBV5-1	NA	TRBJ1-1	NA	CASSLRPAVNTEAFF	TGCGCCAGCAGCTTGCGGCCAGCGGTGAACACTGAAGCTTTCTTT
TRBV7-3	NA	TRBJ2-1	NA	CASSLNTGSNEQFF	TGTGCCAGCAGCTTAAATACAGGGAGCAATGAGCAGTTCTTC
TRBV7-2	few	TRBJ2-1	TRBD2	CASTQTGTTSYNEQFF	TGTGCCAGCACCCAGACCGGGACTACCTCCTACAATGAGCAGTTCTTC
TRBV11-1	NA	TRBJ2-3	NA	CASRGADSTDTQYF	TGTGCCAGCAGGGGAGCCGACAGCACAGATACGCAGTATTTT
TRBV18	NA	TRBJ1-3	NA	CASSRDPSGNTIYF	TGTGCCAGCTCACGGGATCCTTCGGGAAACACCATATATTTT
TRBV11-2	NA	TRBJ2-2	TRBD2	CASSFPLAPTGELFF	TGTGCCAGCAGCTTCCCACTAGCGCCAACCGGGGAGCTGTTTTTT
TRBV29-1	NA	TRBJ2-3	TRBD2	CSAQAGVYADTQYF	TGCAGCGCCCAAGCGGGAGTATATGCAGATACGCAGTATTTT
TRBV4-1	NA	TRBJ2-1	NA	CASSQVEISTYNEQFF	TGCGCCAGCAGCCAAGTCGAGATTTCCACCTACAATGAGCAGTTCTTC
TRBV5-1	NA	TRBJ2-5	TRBD2	CASRNSRTGTSNGKETQYF	TGCGCCAGCAGAAATTCCCGTACCGGGACTAGCAATGGAAAGGAGACCCAGTACTTC